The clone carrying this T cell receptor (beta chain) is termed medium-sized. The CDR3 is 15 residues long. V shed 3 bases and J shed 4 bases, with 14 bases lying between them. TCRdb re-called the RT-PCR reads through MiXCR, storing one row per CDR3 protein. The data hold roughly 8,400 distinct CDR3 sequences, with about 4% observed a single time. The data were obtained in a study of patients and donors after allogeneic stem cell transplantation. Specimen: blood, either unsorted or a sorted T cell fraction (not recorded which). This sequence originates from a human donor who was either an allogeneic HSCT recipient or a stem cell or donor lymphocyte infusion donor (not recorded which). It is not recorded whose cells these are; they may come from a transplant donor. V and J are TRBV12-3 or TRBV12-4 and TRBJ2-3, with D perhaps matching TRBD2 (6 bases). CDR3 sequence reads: CASSFNAGYSDTQYF. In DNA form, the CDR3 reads TGTGCCAGCAGTTTCAATGCGGGATACTCAGATACGCAGTATTTT.